This T cell receptor (beta chain) comes out of a study of blood T cell repertoires in COVID-19. Study details: PBMCs, B-cell-depleted T cells, or T cells provided the cDNA or gDNA that made up the material.

In germline, CDR1 is MDHEN, CDR2 SYDVKM. The CDR3 length is 12 residues. With 2 bases clipped from V and 18 bases from J, the junction kept 7 bases outside the gene matches. In this sample, this clone is medium-sized. Under the authors' procedure: Reference gene primer amplification yielded estimated nucleated cell counts. Sequenced by immunoSEQ multiplex PCR; TCRdb stores in-frame clones only, minus some. V, J and clone size derive from that table, while D and trimming were established from the DNA sequence. The table has 150,000 to 200,000 clones, about 77% seen once. The chain joins TRBV28 to TRBJ2-6; 7 positions agree with TRBD1. Material for sequencing was peripheral blood. This TCR was sampled from a woman aged 80 or over with active or convalescent COVID-19. The CDR3 spells CASSLPRGPQTF. DNA of the CDR3: TGTGCCAGCAGTTTACCGAGGGGGCCCCAGACTTTC.